This entry describes one T cell receptor (beta chain). Assay: immunoSEQ multiplex PCR; the TCRdb copy retains only in-frame clones and omits some. The sample lists approximately 350,000 clones, roughly 90% occurring once. This sample was taken from a study of blood T cell repertoires in COVID-19. This clonotype was obtained from a man aged 35-49 years with acute or convalescent COVID-19. What was sequenced was peripheral blood.

The DNA of the CDR3 is TGTGCCTGGAGTGGCCAGGCTCAGCCCCAGCATTTT. This translates into CAWSGQAQPQHF. The chain has TRBV30 and TRBJ1-5; D gene unclear. The germline V gene has CDR1 GTSNPN and CDR2 SVGIG (reference sequence). The CDR3 has 12 amino acids. V lost 1 base and J lost 6, with 7 bases in between.